Listed below are T cell receptor beta chains from one sample, sequenced in a study of cytomegalovirus exposure and HLA in healthy donors. The table came from immunoSEQ multiplex PCR; TCRdb's copy has only in-frame clones and leaves some out. This table holds about 360,000 clones, roughly 90% found once. Sequences were obtained from PBMCs. The receptors derive from a young woman in good health and CMV-seronegative. The conserved cysteine and the conserved F or W are not part of the CDR3 here. Part of the rows lack a size; the others show once, few, many or a class for expanded clones.

J,size,V,CDR3
TRBJ1-3,-,TRBV5-6,ASSSNMDRGLFGNTIY
TRBJ1-5,-,TRBV15,ATSLTGTADQPQH
TRBJ2-1,-,TRBV27,ASSLKRGSYNEQF
TRBJ1-3,-,TRBV7-9,ASSFSTGFSGNTIY
TRBJ2-7,-,TRBV5-1,ASSPGEYEQY
TRBJ2-3,-,TRBV29-1,SAGQGATDTQY
TRBJ2-5,once,TRBV4-2,ASSPPGSETQY
TRBJ2-2,once,TRBV19,ATEHVAGDYTGELF
TRBJ2-7,-,TRBV5-6,ASSLGQEEQY
TRBJ2-7,-,TRBV19,ASSIEQNYEQY
TRBJ2-7,-,TRBV28,ASSLLARDYEQY
TRBJ1-4,-,TRBV7-9,ASSLRTGRNEKLF
TRBJ2-3,-,TRBV7-3,ASSPDSHSPTDTQY
TRBJ1-6,-,TRBV2,ASSVGQGAGYNSPLH
TRBJ1-4,-,TRBV30,AWSLGHRATNEKLF
TRBJ2-5,-,TRBV7-6,ASSLSAGTSGSQGETQY
TRBJ2-3,-,TRBV2,ASSTRPGLVADTQY
TRBJ2-1,-,TRBV7-2,ASSRTSGSSNEQF
TRBJ1-6,few,TRBV25-1,ASSGQGSGSPLH
TRBJ2-1,once,TRBV5-1,ASSDEGGSYNEQF
TRBJ1-2,-,TRBV6-4,ASSPYRGNGYT
TRBJ1-2,-,TRBV5-6,ASSLGDRGVYT
TRBJ1-1,-,TRBV5-1,ASSWGEGDTEAF
TRBJ2-1,-,TRBV6-4,ASSDRRGGPGRKSYNEQF
TRBJ1-2,once,TRBV21-1,ASTERGGTNYGYT
TRBJ1-1,-,TRBV7-9,ASSYSGQGNTEAF
TRBJ2-5,-,TRBV2,ASSGAPETQY
TRBJ1-4,-,TRBV5-1,ASSLWTGSGTNEKLF
TRBJ1-3,-,TRBV6-5,ASSYSAGWGNTIY
TRBJ2-7,once,TRBV28,ASSSPGGSGVYEQY
TRBJ1-5,-,TRBV6-5,ASSPRGGNQPQH
TRBJ2-2,-,TRBV5-1,ASSLETGHGELF
TRBJ2-7,-,TRBV5-1,ASGDRGLYEQY
TRBJ1-2,-,TRBV14,ASSQSGYGYT
TRBJ2-4,-,TRBV27,ASSPLIAKNIQY
TRBJ2-5,-,TRBV2,ASSEISGTQY
TRBJ2-7,once,TRBV21-1,ASSKALAYEQY
TRBJ2-5,-,TRBV28,ASSFPTSGPLQETQY
TRBJ1-5,-,TRBV19,ASSIGGFGNQPQH
TRBJ2-7,-,TRBV28,ASGRPGLPYEQY
TRBJ1-2,few,TRBV5-4,ASINTQGAVYGYT
TRBJ1-4,-,TRBV30,AWQGVGEKLF
TRBJ1-2,-,TRBV5-1,ASSAGDMLRNYGYT
TRBJ2-3,-,TRBV27,ASSFSVSGADTQY
TRBJ2-2,-,TRBV9,ASSVGIAGLAGELF
TRBJ1-1,once,TRBV10-2,ASSPGQYTEAF
TRBJ2-1,-,TRBV25-1,ASSHLRESVGDEQF
TRBJ2-7,-,TRBV6-5,ASRGTGSSSYEQY
TRBJ1-2,-,TRBV11-2,ASSSGTGTWSYT
TRBJ2-7,-,TRBV28,ASRPETGKTYEQY